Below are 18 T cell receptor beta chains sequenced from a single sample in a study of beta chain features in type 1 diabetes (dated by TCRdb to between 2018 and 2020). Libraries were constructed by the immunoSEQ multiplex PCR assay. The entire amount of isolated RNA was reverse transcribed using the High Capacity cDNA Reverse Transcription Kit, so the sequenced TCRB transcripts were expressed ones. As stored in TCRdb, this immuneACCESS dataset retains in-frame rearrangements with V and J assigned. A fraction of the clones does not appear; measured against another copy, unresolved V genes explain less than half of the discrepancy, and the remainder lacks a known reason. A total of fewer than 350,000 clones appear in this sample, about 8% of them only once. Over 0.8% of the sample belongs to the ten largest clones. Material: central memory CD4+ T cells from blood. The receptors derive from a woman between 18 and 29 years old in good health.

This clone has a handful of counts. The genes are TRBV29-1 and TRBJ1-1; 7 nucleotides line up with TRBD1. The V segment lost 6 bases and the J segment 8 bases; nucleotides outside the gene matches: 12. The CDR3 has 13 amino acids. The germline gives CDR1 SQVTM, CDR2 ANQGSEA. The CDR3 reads CSVQGGDLIEAFF. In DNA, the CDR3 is TGCAGCGTCCAGGGGGGGGACCTCATCGAAGCTTTCTTT.

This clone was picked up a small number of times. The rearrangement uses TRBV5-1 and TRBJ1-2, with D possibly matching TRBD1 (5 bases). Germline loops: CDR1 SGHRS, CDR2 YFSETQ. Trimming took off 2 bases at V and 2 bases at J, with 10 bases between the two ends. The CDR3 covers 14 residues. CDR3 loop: CASSLDSPNYGYTF. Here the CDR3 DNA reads TGCGCCAGCAGCTTAGACAGCCCGAACTATGGCTACACCTTC. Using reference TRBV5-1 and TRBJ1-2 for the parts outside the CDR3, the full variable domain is KAGVTQTPRYLIKTRGQQVTLSCSPISGHRSVSWYQQTPGQGLQFLFEYFSETQRNKGNFPGRFSGRQFSNSRSEMNVSTLELGDSALYLCASSLDSPNYGYTFGSGTRLTVV.

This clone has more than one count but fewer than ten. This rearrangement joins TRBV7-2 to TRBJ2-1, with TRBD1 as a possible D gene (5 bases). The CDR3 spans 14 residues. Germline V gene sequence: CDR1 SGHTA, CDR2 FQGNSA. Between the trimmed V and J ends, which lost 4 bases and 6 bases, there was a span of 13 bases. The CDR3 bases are TGTGCCAGCAGCTGGGGCTGGGGTAGCAATGAGCAGTTCTTC. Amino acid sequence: CASSWGWGSNEQFF.

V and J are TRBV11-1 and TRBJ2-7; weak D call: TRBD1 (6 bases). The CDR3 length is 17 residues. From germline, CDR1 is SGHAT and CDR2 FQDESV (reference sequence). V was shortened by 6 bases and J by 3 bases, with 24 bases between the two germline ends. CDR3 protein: CASSEKRMGARYYEQYF. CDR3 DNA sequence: TGTGCCAGCAGTGAAAAGCGAATGGGGGCCCGCTACTACGAGCAGTACTTC.

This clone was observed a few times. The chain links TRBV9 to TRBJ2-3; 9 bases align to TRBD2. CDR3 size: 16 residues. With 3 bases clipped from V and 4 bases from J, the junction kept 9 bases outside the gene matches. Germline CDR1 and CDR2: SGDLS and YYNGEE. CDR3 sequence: CASSAHGRGGPDTQYF. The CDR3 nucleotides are TGTGCCAGCAGCGCACATGGGCGGGGGGGCCCAGATACGCAGTATTTT.

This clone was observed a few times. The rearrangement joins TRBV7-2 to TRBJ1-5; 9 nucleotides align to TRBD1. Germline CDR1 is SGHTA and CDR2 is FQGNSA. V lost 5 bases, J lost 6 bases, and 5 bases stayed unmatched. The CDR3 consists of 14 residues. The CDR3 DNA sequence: TGTGCCAGCAGCCTAGACAGGGGGGCTCAGCCCCAGCATTTT. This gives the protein CASSLDRGAQPQHF.

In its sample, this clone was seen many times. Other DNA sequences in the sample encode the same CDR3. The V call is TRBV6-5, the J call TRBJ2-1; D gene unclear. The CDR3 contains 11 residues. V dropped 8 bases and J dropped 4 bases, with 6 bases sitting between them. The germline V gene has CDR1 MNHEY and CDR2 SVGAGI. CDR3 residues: CASRSYNEQFF. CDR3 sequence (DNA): TGTGCCAGCCGATCATACAATGAGCAGTTCTTC.

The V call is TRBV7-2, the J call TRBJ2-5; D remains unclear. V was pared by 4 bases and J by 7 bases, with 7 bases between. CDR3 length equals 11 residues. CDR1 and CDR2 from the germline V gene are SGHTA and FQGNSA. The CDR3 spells CASSSPVTQYF. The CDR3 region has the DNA TGTGCCAGCAGCTCCCCAGTGACCCAGTACTTC. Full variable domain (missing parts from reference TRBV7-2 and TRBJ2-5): GAGVSQSPSNKVTEKGKDVELRCDPISGHTALYWYRQSLGQGLEFLIYFQGNSAPDKSGLPSDRFSAERTGGSVSTLTIQRTQQEDSAVYLCASSSPVTQYFGPGTRLLVL.

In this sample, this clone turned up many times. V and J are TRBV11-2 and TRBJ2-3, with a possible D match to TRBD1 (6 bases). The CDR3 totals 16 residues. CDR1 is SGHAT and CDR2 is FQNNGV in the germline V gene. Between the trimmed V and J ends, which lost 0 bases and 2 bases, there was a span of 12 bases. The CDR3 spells CASSLDSGANTDTQYF. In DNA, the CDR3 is TGTGCCAGCAGCTTAGACTCAGGGGCAAACACAGATACGCAGTATTTT.

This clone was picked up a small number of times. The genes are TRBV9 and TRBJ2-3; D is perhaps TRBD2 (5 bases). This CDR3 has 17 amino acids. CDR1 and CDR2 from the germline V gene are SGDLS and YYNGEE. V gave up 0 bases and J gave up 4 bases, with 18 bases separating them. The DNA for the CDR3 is TGTGCCAGCAGCGTAGCCGGTTCGAGCGAGGGTGCAGATACGCAGTATTTT. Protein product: CASSVAGSSEGADTQYF.

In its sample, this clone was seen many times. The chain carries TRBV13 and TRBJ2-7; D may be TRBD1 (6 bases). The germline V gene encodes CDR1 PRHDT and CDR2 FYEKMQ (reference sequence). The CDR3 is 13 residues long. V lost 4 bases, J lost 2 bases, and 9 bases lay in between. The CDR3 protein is CASSSNRAYEQYV. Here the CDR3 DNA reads TGTGCCAGCAGCTCAAACAGGGCCTACGAGCAGTACGTC.

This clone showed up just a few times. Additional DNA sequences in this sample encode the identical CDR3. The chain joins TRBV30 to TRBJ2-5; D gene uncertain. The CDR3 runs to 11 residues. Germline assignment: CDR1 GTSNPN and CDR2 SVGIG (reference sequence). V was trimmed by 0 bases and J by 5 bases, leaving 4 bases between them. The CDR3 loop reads CAWSVSETQYF. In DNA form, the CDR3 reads TGTGCCTGGAGTGTTTCCGAGACCCAGTACTTC.

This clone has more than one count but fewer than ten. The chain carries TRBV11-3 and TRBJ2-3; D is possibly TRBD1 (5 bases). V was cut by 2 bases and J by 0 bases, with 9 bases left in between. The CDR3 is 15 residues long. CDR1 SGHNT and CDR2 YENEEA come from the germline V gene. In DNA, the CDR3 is TGTGCCAGCAGCTTACAACAGGTCAGCACAGATACGCAGTATTTT. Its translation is CASSLQQVSTDTQYF. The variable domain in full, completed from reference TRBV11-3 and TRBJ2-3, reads EAGVVQSPRYKIIEKKQPVAFWCNPISGHNTLYWYLQNLGQGPELLIRYENEEAVDDSQLPKDRFSAERLKGVDSTLKIQPAELGDSAVYLCASSLQQVSTDTQYFGPGTRLTVL.

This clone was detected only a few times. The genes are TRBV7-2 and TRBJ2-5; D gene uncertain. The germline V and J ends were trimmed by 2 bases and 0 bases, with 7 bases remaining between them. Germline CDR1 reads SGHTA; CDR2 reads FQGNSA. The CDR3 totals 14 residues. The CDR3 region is CASSLQRYQETQYF. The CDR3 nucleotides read TGTGCCAGCAGCTTACAGAGGTACCAAGAGACCCAGTACTTC.

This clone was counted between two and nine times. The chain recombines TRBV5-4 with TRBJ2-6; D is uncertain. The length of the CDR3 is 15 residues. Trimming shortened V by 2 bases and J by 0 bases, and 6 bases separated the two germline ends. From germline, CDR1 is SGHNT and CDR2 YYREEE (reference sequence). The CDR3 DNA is TGTGCCAGCAGCTTAGACAACTCTGGGGCCAACGTCCTGACTTTC. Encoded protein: CASSLDNSGANVLTF.

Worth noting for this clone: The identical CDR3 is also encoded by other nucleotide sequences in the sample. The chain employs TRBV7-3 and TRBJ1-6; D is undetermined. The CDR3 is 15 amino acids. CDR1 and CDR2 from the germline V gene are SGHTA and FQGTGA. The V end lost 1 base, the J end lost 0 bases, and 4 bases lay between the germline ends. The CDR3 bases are TGTGCCAGCAGCTTAAGTACCTCCTATAATTCACCCCTCCACTTT. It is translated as CASSLSTSYNSPLHF. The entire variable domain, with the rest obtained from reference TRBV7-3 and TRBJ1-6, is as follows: GAGVSQTPSNKVTEKGKYVELRCDPISGHTALYWYRQSLGQGPEFLIYFQGTGAADDSGLPNDRFFAVRPEGSVSTLKIQRTERGDSAVYLCASSLSTSYNSPLHFGNGTRLTVT.

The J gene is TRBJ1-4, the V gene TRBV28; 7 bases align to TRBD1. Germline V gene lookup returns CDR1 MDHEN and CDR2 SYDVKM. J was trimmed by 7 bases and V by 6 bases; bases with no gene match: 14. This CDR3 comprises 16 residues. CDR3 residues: CASSSPKGGRGEKLFF. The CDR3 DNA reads TGTGCCAGCAGCTCCCCAAAAGGGGGCAGGGGTGAAAAACTGTTTTTT.

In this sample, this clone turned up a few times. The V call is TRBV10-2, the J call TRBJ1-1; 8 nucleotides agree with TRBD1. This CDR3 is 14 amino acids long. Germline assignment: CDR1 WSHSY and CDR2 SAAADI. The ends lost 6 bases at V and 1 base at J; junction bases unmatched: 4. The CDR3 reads CASRAQGANTEAFF. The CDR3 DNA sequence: TGCGCCAGCAGAGCTCAGGGGGCGAACACTGAAGCTTTCTTT.